The entry below gives a single T cell receptor beta chain sequence along with its context. As yet, its antigen is unknown. This sample is part of a study of identifying expanded T cells in peripheral blood. Study-wide results and limits: Across healthy donors, higher total template counts meant significantly greater roughly 2-week count variance.

Trimming cost V 1 base and J 6 bases, with 7 bases left between them. Germline V gene sequence: CDR1 SGHTA, CDR2 FQGNSA. The CDR3 has 12 amino acids. Assay used: immunoSEQ multiplex PCR; TCRdb lists only in-frame clones, some missing. The top ten hold around 19% of the sample, which has some 78,000 clones, approximately 84% seen once. This receptor was identified in a person aged 18-70 years in good health. The chain carries TRBV7-2 and TRBJ2-7; no reliable D call. The sample consisted of blood. DNA for the CDR3: TGTGCCAGCAGCTTAGTCCCAGCCGAGCAGTACTTC. This gives the protein CASSLVPAEQYF.